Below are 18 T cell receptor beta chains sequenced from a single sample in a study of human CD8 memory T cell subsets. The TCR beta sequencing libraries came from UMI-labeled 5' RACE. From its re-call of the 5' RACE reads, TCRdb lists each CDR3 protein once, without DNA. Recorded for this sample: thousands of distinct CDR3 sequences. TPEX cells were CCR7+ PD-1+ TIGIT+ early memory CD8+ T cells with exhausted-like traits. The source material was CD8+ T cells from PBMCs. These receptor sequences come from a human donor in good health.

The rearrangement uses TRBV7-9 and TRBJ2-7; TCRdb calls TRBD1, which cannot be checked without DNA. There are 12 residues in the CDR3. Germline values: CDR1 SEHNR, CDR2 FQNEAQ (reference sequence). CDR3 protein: CASMDRAYEQYF. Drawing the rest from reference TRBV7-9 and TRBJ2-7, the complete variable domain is DTGVSQNPRHKITKRGQNVTFRCDPISEHNRLYWYRQTLGQGPEFLTYFQNEAQLEKSRLLSDRFSAERPKGSFSTLEIQRTEQGDSAMYLCASMDRAYEQYFGPGTRLTVT.

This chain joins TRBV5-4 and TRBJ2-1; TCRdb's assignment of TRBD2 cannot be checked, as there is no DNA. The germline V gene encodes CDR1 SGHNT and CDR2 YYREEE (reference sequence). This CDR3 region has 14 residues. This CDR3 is CASSPGLAGGEQFF.

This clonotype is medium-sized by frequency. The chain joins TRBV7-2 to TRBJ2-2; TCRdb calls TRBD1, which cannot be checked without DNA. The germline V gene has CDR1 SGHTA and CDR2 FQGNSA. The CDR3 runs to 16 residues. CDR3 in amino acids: CASSPPAGLVTGELFF.

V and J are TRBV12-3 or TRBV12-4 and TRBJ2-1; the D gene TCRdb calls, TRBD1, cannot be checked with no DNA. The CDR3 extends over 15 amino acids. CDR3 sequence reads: CASSSPRTLGNEQFF.

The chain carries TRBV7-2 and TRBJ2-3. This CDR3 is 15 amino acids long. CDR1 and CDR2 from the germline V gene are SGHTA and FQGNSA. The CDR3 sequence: CASSLMDGSTDTQYF.

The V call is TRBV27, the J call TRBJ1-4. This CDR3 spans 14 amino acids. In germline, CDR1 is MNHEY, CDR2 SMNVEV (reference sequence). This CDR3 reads CASSLIGSREKLFF.

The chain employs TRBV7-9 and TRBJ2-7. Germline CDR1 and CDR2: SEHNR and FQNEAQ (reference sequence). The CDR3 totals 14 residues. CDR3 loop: CASSFADSSYEQYF.

This chain's CDR3 is CATSPGNSYEQYF. This chain joins TRBV24-1 and TRBJ2-7; TCRdb picks TRBD1, but there is no DNA to check that call. Germline V gives CDR1 KGHDR, CDR2 SFDVKD. The CDR3 loop spans 13 amino acids.

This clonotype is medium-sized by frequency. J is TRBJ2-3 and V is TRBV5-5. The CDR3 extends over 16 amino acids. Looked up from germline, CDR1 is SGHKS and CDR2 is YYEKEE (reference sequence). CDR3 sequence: CASSSDRVSSTDTQYF.

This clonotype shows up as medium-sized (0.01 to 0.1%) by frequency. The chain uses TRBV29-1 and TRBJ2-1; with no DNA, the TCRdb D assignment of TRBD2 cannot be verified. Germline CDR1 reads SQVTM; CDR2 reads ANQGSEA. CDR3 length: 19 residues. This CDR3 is CSVEDPNSTSYFSYNEQFF.

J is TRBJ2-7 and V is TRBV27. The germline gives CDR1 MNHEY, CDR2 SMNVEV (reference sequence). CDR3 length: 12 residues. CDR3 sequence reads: CASFSVSYEQYF.

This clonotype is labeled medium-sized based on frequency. The CDR3 protein is CASSRGLYYYEQYF. The chain joins TRBV19 to TRBJ2-7; TCRdb's D call of TRBD2 is untestable without DNA. Germline V lookup: CDR1 LNHDA, CDR2 SQIVND (reference sequence). CDR3 length: 14 amino acids.

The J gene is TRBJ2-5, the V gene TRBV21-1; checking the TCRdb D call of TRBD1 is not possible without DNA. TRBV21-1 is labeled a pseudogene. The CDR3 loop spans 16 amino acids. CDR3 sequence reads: CASVRFGQGPQETQYF.

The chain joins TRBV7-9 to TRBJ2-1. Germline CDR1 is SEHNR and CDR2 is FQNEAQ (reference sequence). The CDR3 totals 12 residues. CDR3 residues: CASSLSSFEQFF.

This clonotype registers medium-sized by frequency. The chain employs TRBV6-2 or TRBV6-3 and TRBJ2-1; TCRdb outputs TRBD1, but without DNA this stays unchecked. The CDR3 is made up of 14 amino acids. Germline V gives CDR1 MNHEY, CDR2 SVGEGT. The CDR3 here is CASSRQGGYNEQFF.

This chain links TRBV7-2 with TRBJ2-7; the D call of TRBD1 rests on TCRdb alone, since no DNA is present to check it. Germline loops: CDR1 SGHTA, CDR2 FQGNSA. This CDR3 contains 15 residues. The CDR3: CASSLEDRIFYEQYF. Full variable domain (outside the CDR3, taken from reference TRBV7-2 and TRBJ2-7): GAGVSQSPSNKVTEKGKDVELRCDPISGHTALYWYRQSLGQGLEFLIYFQGNSAPDKSGLPSDRFSAERTGGSVSTLTIQRTQQEDSAVYLCASSLEDRIFYEQYFGPGTRLTVT.

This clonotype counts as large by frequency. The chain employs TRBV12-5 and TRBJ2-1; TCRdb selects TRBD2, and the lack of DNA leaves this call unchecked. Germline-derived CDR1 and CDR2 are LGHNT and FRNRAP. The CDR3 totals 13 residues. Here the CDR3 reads CASAHSRNFEQFF.

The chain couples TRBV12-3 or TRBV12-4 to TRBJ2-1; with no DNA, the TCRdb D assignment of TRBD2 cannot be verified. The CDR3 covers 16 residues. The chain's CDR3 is CASSLPGTSSYNEQFF.